Listed below are T cell receptor beta chains from one sample, sequenced in a study of blood T cells in healthy people across ages. TCRdb passed the 5' RACE reads through MiXCR, listing each CDR3 protein once. The sample yields 1.5 million to 2 million distinct CDR3 sequences, roughly 27% seen once. Sequencing input: blood. The receptors were gathered from a woman younger than 45 in good health. Both conserved end residues are part of each CDR3. A D gene is named only where the DNA matches it firmly. Size values are once, few and many counts, or a class for expanded clones, and some rows have none.

d_call: .; v_call: TRBV4-1; clone_size: .; j_call: TRBJ1-4; cdr3_nt: TGCGCCAGCAGCCCCACGGGACGGGTTTTTGAAAAACTGTTTTTT; cdr3_aa: CASSPTGRVFEKLFF
d_call: TRBD1; v_call: TRBV27; clone_size: few; j_call: TRBJ2-1; cdr3_nt: TGTGCCGCTCGCCCTGGGACAGGATCTCACAATGAGCAGTTCTTC; cdr3_aa: CAARPGTGSHNEQFF
d_call: TRBD1; v_call: TRBV5-1; clone_size: .; j_call: TRBJ2-1; cdr3_nt: TGCGCCAGCAGGGGGGCGTACGGGACAGGGGACAATGAGCAGTTCTTC; cdr3_aa: CASRGAYGTGDNEQFF
d_call: .; v_call: TRBV20-1; clone_size: .; j_call: TRBJ2-3; cdr3_nt: TGCAGTGCTTCGCAGGGGTCAGCAGATACGCAGTATTTT; cdr3_aa: CSASQGSADTQYF
d_call: .; v_call: TRBV28; clone_size: few; j_call: TRBJ2-7; cdr3_nt: TGTGCCAGCCACACGGGGCTAGCCTCCTACGATCAGTACTTC; cdr3_aa: CASHTGLASYDQYF
d_call: .; v_call: TRBV6-5; clone_size: few; j_call: TRBJ2-1; cdr3_nt: TGTGCCAGCAGTTACGGGGGAATCAATGAGCAGTTCTTC; cdr3_aa: CASSYGGINEQFF
d_call: .; v_call: TRBV5-1; clone_size: .; j_call: TRBJ2-3; cdr3_nt: TGCGCCAGCATGCTCACAGGGATTCTCACAGATACGCAGTATTTT; cdr3_aa: CASMLTGILTDTQYF
d_call: .; v_call: TRBV6-1; clone_size: .; j_call: TRBJ1-4; cdr3_nt: TGTGCCAGCAGTGAAAACGGCGGGAATGCGTACGAAAAACTGTTTTTT; cdr3_aa: CASSENGGNAYEKLFF
d_call: TRBD1; v_call: TRBV24-1; clone_size: .; j_call: TRBJ1-2; cdr3_nt: TGTGCCACTCAGGGGGGGTACAGGGGTTTTGATGCCTATGGCTACACCTTC; cdr3_aa: CATQGGYRGFDAYGYTF
d_call: .; v_call: TRBV18; clone_size: few; j_call: TRBJ2-6; cdr3_nt: TGTGCCAGCTCACCGATTCCAAGCCCTGGGGCCAACGTCCTGACTTTC; cdr3_aa: CASSPIPSPGANVLTF
d_call: TRBD1; v_call: TRBV12-3/TRBV12-4; clone_size: .; j_call: TRBJ1-5; cdr3_nt: TGTGCCAGCAGTTTTAAGCGGGGACAGACCAATCAGCCCCAGCATTTT; cdr3_aa: CASSFKRGQTNQPQHF
d_call: .; v_call: TRBV9; clone_size: few; j_call: TRBJ2-1; cdr3_nt: TGTGCCAGCAGCCCGCGGGCGGGACCGAGGCCAGGGGCGGAGGGTGAGCAGTTCTTC; cdr3_aa: CASSPRAGPRPGAEGEQFF
d_call: TRBD1; v_call: TRBV10-3; clone_size: .; j_call: TRBJ1-2; cdr3_nt: TGTGCCATCAGTGAATCTCCAGGGGGCGAGAGCTACACCTTC; cdr3_aa: CAISESPGGESYTF
d_call: .; v_call: TRBV5-1; clone_size: many; j_call: TRBJ2-7; cdr3_nt: TGCGCCAGCAGTCACGACGGTAGCGGAACCTACGAGCAGTACTTC; cdr3_aa: CASSHDGSGTYEQYF
d_call: .; v_call: TRBV20-1; clone_size: .; j_call: TRBJ2-5; cdr3_nt: TGCAGTGCTAGCCGCCGCGGAGGGACCCAGTACTTC; cdr3_aa: CSASRRGGTQYF
d_call: .; v_call: TRBV12-3/TRBV12-4; clone_size: .; j_call: TRBJ1-2; cdr3_nt: TGTGCCAGCAGTCCCTCGGGACTCACCGGCTACACCTTC; cdr3_aa: CASSPSGLTGYTF
d_call: .; v_call: TRBV20-1; clone_size: .; j_call: TRBJ2-3; cdr3_nt: TGCAGTGGTTGGAGCACAGATACGCAGTATTTT; cdr3_aa: CSGWSTDTQYF
d_call: TRBD1; v_call: TRBV24-1; clone_size: few; j_call: TRBJ1-2; cdr3_nt: TGTGCCACCAGTGACCGGACAGGGAACGGCTACACCTTC; cdr3_aa: CATSDRTGNGYTF
d_call: .; v_call: TRBV7-9; clone_size: .; j_call: TRBJ1-6; cdr3_nt: TGTGCCAGCAGCTTAGAAAGGGGTTGGTCACCCCTCCACTTT; cdr3_aa: CASSLERGWSPLHF
d_call: .; v_call: TRBV7-6; clone_size: many; j_call: TRBJ2-7; cdr3_nt: TGTGCCAGCAGCCGGACACTCAGTGACGAGCAGTACTTC; cdr3_aa: CASSRTLSDEQYF
d_call: .; v_call: TRBV14; clone_size: many; j_call: TRBJ2-7; cdr3_nt: TGTGCCAGCAGCCAAGATGAGATCGGGGGGCATCCCTACGAGCAGTACTTC; cdr3_aa: CASSQDEIGGHPYEQYF
d_call: .; v_call: TRBV20-1; clone_size: .; j_call: TRBJ1-5; cdr3_nt: TGCAGTGCTAGGGACAGAGTTGCTCACAATCAGCCCCAGCATTTT; cdr3_aa: CSARDRVAHNQPQHF
d_call: TRBD2; v_call: TRBV4-3; clone_size: .; j_call: TRBJ2-2; cdr3_nt: TGCGCCAGCAGCCCCGGACTAGCGGAGAAGAACACCGGGGAGCTGTTTTTT; cdr3_aa: CASSPGLAEKNTGELFF
d_call: .; v_call: TRBV7-2; clone_size: few; j_call: TRBJ2-1; cdr3_nt: TGTGCCAGCAGCCCCCTATTTGAGCAGTTCTTC; cdr3_aa: CASSPLFEQFF
d_call: TRBD2; v_call: TRBV20-1; clone_size: .; j_call: TRBJ2-1; cdr3_nt: TGCAGTGCTGAGAGGACTAGCGGTATCTCCTACAATGAGCAGTTCTTC; cdr3_aa: CSAERTSGISYNEQFF
d_call: .; v_call: TRBV20-1; clone_size: .; j_call: TRBJ1-1; cdr3_nt: TGCAGTGCTAGAGATCCATTATCGGAGGAAGCTTTCTTT; cdr3_aa: CSARDPLSEEAFF
d_call: .; v_call: TRBV27; clone_size: .; j_call: TRBJ2-4; cdr3_nt: TGTGCCAGCAGTTATGGGGGGCGGGAGCAGTACTTC; cdr3_aa: CASSYGGREQYF
d_call: TRBD2; v_call: TRBV7-8; clone_size: .; j_call: TRBJ2-5; cdr3_nt: TGTGCCAGCAGCTCGGGTCGGGGGGTTCAAGAGACCCAGTACTTC; cdr3_aa: CASSSGRGVQETQYF
d_call: .; v_call: TRBV21-1; clone_size: few; j_call: TRBJ1-1; cdr3_nt: TGTGCCAGCAGCAACCGACAGGGAGCGGGAACTGAAGCTTTCTTT; cdr3_aa: CASSNRQGAGTEAFF
d_call: TRBD1; v_call: TRBV2; clone_size: few; j_call: TRBJ2-7; cdr3_nt: TGTGCCAGCAGTGAACGGACAGGGGGCAACGAGCAGTACTTC; cdr3_aa: CASSERTGGNEQYF
d_call: .; v_call: TRBV14; clone_size: few; j_call: TRBJ2-6; cdr3_nt: TGTGCCAGCAGCCAGCGGTTAGGGGCCAACGTCCTGACTTTC; cdr3_aa: CASSQRLGANVLTF
d_call: .; v_call: TRBV5-1; clone_size: many; j_call: TRBJ2-1; cdr3_nt: TGCGCCAGCTCTAGCCAATGGGTCAATGAGCAGTTCTTC; cdr3_aa: CASSSQWVNEQFF
d_call: .; v_call: TRBV5-1; clone_size: many; j_call: TRBJ2-3; cdr3_nt: TGCGCCAGCAGCTTGGGAGGGACACACGGCGCAGATACGCAGTATTTT; cdr3_aa: CASSLGGTHGADTQYF
d_call: .; v_call: TRBV12-3/TRBV12-4; clone_size: .; j_call: TRBJ1-2; cdr3_nt: TGTGCCAGCAGTGGGGCAACACTATATGGGAACTATGGCTACACCTTC; cdr3_aa: CASSGATLYGNYGYTF
d_call: .; v_call: TRBV29-1; clone_size: few; j_call: TRBJ2-1; cdr3_nt: TGCAGCGTGGGGAGGTGGGGCCGGAGCTCCTACAATGAGCAGTTCTTC; cdr3_aa: CSVGRWGRSSYNEQFF
d_call: TRBD2; v_call: TRBV12-3/TRBV12-4; clone_size: few; j_call: TRBJ2-1; cdr3_nt: TGTGCCAGAGCGGGACTAGCGGTTTACAATGAGCAGTTCTTC; cdr3_aa: CARAGLAVYNEQFF
d_call: TRBD2; v_call: TRBV28; clone_size: .; j_call: TRBJ2-1; cdr3_nt: TGTGCCAGCAGTGGGCTAGCGGGGGGGCTTGAAGAGCAGTTCTTC; cdr3_aa: CASSGLAGGLEEQFF
d_call: .; v_call: TRBV5-1; clone_size: few; j_call: TRBJ2-3; cdr3_nt: TGCGCCATCAGCTTGGGGACAGATACGCAGTATTTT; cdr3_aa: CAISLGTDTQYF
d_call: TRBD1; v_call: TRBV20-1; clone_size: few; j_call: TRBJ2-1; cdr3_nt: TGCAGTGCTTCTATGATACAGGGGTACAATGAGCAGTTCTTC; cdr3_aa: CSASMIQGYNEQFF
d_call: .; v_call: TRBV18; clone_size: many; j_call: TRBJ2-7; cdr3_nt: TGTGCCAGCTCACCCGAGGGGAGGCAAAGCTACGAGCAGTACTTC; cdr3_aa: CASSPEGRQSYEQYF